The present TCR beta chain was sequenced within a study of cytomegalovirus exposure and HLA in healthy donors. Researchers ran the PCR with 60 Vbeta and 13 Jbeta primers. The repertoire was sequenced with immunoSEQ multiplex PCR; TCRdb's copy has only in-frame clones and lacks some. The sample records tens of thousands of clones, roughly 80% being singletons. The V and J ends lost 6 bases and 5 bases respectively, with 16 bases between them. The CDR3 contains 14 residues. Germline CDR1 reads MDHEN; CDR2 reads SYDVKM. This TCR was sampled from a woman younger than 45 in good health and CMV-seronegative. The sample was PBMCs. The chain links TRBV28 to TRBJ1-1; possible D gene TRBD1, 5 bases. CDR3 nucleotides: TGTGCCAGCAGGGGTGGGGGGGGGAGGACTGAAGCTTTCTTT. This encodes CASRGGGGRTEAFF. The full variable domain, its missing parts supplied by reference TRBV28 and TRBJ1-1, is DVKVTQSSRYLVKRTGEKVFLECVQDMDHENMFWYRQDPGLGLRLIYFSYDVKMKEKGDIPEGYSVSREKKERFSLILESASTNQTSMYLCASRGGGGRTEAFFGQGTRLTVV.